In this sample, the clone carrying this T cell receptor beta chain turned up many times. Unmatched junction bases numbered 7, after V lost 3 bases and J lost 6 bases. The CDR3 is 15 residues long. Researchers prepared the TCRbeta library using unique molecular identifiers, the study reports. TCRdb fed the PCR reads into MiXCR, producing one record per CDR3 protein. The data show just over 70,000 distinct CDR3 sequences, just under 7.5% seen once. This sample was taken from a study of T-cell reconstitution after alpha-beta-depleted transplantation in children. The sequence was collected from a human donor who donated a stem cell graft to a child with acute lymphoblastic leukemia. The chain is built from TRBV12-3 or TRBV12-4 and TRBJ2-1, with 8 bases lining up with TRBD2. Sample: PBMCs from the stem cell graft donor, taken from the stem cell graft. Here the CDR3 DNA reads TGTGCCAGCAGTTTCGCGGGAGGCTTTGCCAATGAGCAGTTCTTC. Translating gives CASSFAGGFANEQFF.